Shown below are 25 T cell receptor beta chains from a single sample sequenced in a study of shared clonotypes between healthy human individuals (dated by TCRdb to 2020 to 2021). Library preparation used the immunoSEQ multiplex PCR assay. TCRdb stores this immuneACCESS table with in-frame sequences only. Part of the clones is absent; in the studies checked, under half of the shortfall reflects unresolved V genes, and no reason is known for the rest. The sample table lists around 1.1 million clones, 70% to 85% of them with a count of one. 0.89% of the sample comes from the top ten. The sequencing input was memory CD4+ T cells from PBMCs. The sample's cell subset or site label is to be understood as: CD45RA-negative fraction. The receptors shown here come from a man between 18 and 35 years old in good health. Some clones in this sample may be carry-over from other donors' samples.

The J gene is TRBJ2-2, the V gene TRBV2, with D possibly TRBD2 on 6 matching bases. Trimming removed 5 bases from V and 0 bases from J, with 7 bases in between. The CDR3 extends over 14 amino acids. CDR1 and CDR2 (germline): SNHLY, FYNNEI. The CDR3: CASSSGSNTGELFF. The CDR3 nucleotides read TGTGCCAGCAGTAGCGGGTCGAACACCGGGGAGCTGTTTTTT.

V gene TRBV30 combines with J gene TRBJ1-2; D is ambiguous. This CDR3 has 11 residues. Germline V gene lookup returns CDR1 GTSNPN and CDR2 SVGIG (reference sequence). The V end was cut by 3 bases, the J end by 7 bases, with 9 bases between. Written as DNA, the CDR3 is TGTGCCTGGAGCGGATTCGGTGGCTACACCTTC. This translates into CAWSGFGGYTF.

The V call is TRBV9, the J call TRBJ2-2; D is possibly TRBD1 (6 bases). V was pared by 1 base and J by 1 base, with 11 bases between. The V gene's germline CDR1 is SGDLS and CDR2 YYNGEE. The CDR3 consists of 16 residues. The CDR3 DNA reads TGTGCCAGCAGCGTATGGGGACACGTGAACACCGGGGAGCTGTTTTTT. It yields the protein CASSVWGHVNTGELFF. The full variable domain, its missing parts supplied by reference TRBV9 and TRBJ2-2, is DSGVTQTPKHLITATGQRVTLRCSPRSGDLSVYWYQQSLDQGLQFLIQYYNGEERAKGNILERFSAQQFPDLHSELNLSSLELGDSALYFCASSVWGHVNTGELFFGEGSRLTVL.

The J gene is TRBJ2-1, the V gene TRBV11-3; maybe TRBD1 (5 bases). The V end was cut by 6 bases, the J end by 6 bases, with 15 bases between. CDR1 and CDR2 from the germline V gene are SGHNT and YENEEA. The CDR3 length is 14 residues. This CDR3 reads CASSSPRELNEQFF. The CDR3 DNA follows: TGTGCCAGCAGTTCCCCCAGGGAACTCAATGAGCAGTTCTTC. The complete variable domain, with remaining parts taken from reference TRBV11-3 and TRBJ2-1, reads EAGVVQSPRYKIIEKKQPVAFWCNPISGHNTLYWYLQNLGQGPELLIRYENEEAVDDSQLPKDRFSAERLKGVDSTLKIQPAELGDSAVYLCASSSPRELNEQFFGPGTRLTVL.

This clone was counted once. This rearrangement joins TRBV10-1 to TRBJ2-1, with a weak D call TRBD1 (5 bases). The ends were cut back, 9 bases at V and 5 bases at J, with 11 bases in the middle. Germline CDR1 WNHNN, CDR2 SYGVQD (reference sequence). The CDR3 spans 12 residues. The CDR3 sequence is CASSQENNEQFF. The DNA of the CDR3 is TGCGCCAGTTCACAGGAGAACAATGAGCAGTTCTTC.

The chain joins TRBV10-3 to TRBJ2-7; TRBD1 aligns across 7 bases. The V and J ends lost 4 bases and 3 bases, in that order; junction bases with no gene match: 6. CDR1 ENHRY and CDR2 SYGVKD come from the germline V gene. This CDR3 comprises 14 residues. As DNA, the CDR3 is TGTGCCATCAGTGGCAACAGGGGTGACTACGAGCAGTACTTC. This encodes CAISGNRGDYEQYF.

This CDR3 reads CASSEGGTREDTQYF. The CDR3 DNA sequence: TGTGCCAGCAGCGAGGGGGGGACTAGAGAAGATACGCAGTATTTT. The rearrangement uses TRBV28 and TRBJ2-3, with 8 positions matching TRBD2. Germline trimming cut 6 bases from V and 5 bases from J; bases unmatched to any gene: 10. CDR3 length equals 15 residues. Per the germline V gene, CDR1 is MDHEN and CDR2 is SYDVKM.

V gene TRBV18 combines with J gene TRBJ2-7; 7 bases map to TRBD2. This CDR3 has 16 residues. Unmatched junction bases numbered 10, after V lost 3 bases and J lost 2 bases. Germline CDR1 reads KGHSH; CDR2 reads LQKENI. CDR3 amino acids: CASSPRTSRRTYEQYF. The DNA for the CDR3 is TGTGCCAGCTCACCTAGGACTAGTCGAAGGACCTACGAGCAGTACTTC.

V and J are TRBV6-1 and TRBJ2-7; D unresolved. Germline CDR1 and CDR2: MNHNS and SASEGT. The CDR3 length is 14 residues. With 5 bases removed from V and 2 bases from J, the gap between germline ends came to 13 bases. The DNA for the CDR3 is TGTGCCAGCAGTTTGGACGGAAGAACCTACGAGCAGTACTTC. The encoded protein is CASSLDGRTYEQYF.

This rearrangement joins TRBV10-3 to TRBJ1-2; D is ambiguous. In germline, CDR1 is ENHRY, CDR2 SYGVKD. Trimming left V 6 bases short and J 6 bases short, with 20 bases between. CDR3 length: 15 residues. This chain's CDR3 is CAIRDTRVEADGYTF. The CDR3 DNA follows: TGTGCCATCAGGGATACGCGGGTCGAAGCGGATGGCTACACCTTC.

This clone was seen only once. The rearrangement links TRBV6-5 to TRBJ2-3, with 7 bases identical to TRBD1. CDR3 size: 12 residues. Germline values: CDR1 MNHEY, CDR2 SVGAGI. V lost 5 bases, J lost 14 bases, and 10 bases stayed unmatched. CDR3 sequence: CASSLPPGQPYF. DNA for the CDR3: TGTGCCAGCAGTCTTCCTCCGGGACAGCCGTATTTT.

This clone showed up just once. CDR3 protein: CASRLGGYGEAFF. The CDR3 DNA is TGCGCCAGCCGCCTGGGTGGTTATGGGGAAGCTTTCTTT. This sequence joins TRBV5-1 and TRBJ1-1; no definite D call. CDR1 is SGHRS, CDR2 YFSETQ, per germline. The CDR3 is made up of 13 amino acids. V gave up 7 bases and J gave up 8 bases, with 18 bases separating them.

The chain couples TRBV5-3 to TRBJ1-2; tentative D call: TRBD1 (6 bases). TRBV5-3 is known as an ORF, though its function is uncertain. This CDR3 region has 17 residues. The V end was cut by 8 bases, the J end by 6 bases, with 29 bases between. CDR3 coding DNA: TGTGCCAGGTTTCTCACAACGCTATGGGGACATATAGATGGCTACACCTTC. It yields the protein CARFLTTLWGHIDGYTF.

V gene TRBV7-3 combines with J gene TRBJ2-1; D could derive from TRBD1 or TRBD2 (5 bases each). CDR3 length: 15 residues. Per the germline V gene, CDR1 is SGHTA and CDR2 is FQGTGA. V gave up 5 bases and J gave up 4 bases, with 15 bases separating them. CDR3 bases: TGTGCCAGCAGCCCCGTACCGGGGCTGTACAATGAGCAGTTCTTC. Translated, it gives CASSPVPGLYNEQFF.

The chain carries TRBV15 and TRBJ2-3, with D perhaps TRBD1 (6 bases). CDR3 size: 14 residues. The ends were cut back, 6 bases at V and 2 bases at J, with 12 bases in the middle. Germline assignment: CDR1 LNHNV and CDR2 YYDKDF (reference sequence). CDR3 DNA: TGTGCCACCAGTTTGGACAGCCACACAGATACGCAGTATTTT. Translated, it gives CATSLDSHTDTQYF.

The rearrangement joins TRBV2 to TRBJ1-2; TRBD1 might be the D (5 bases). Between the trimmed V and J ends, which lost 4 bases and 4 bases, there was a span of 10 bases. Germline V lookup: CDR1 SNHLY, CDR2 FYNNEI. This CDR3 region has 13 residues. CDR3 amino acids: CASSGGTGYGYTF. As DNA, the CDR3 is TGTGCCAGCAGTGGAGGGACCGGCTATGGCTACACCTTC.

This chain uses TRBV27 with TRBJ1-2, with 7 positions matching TRBD1. From germline, CDR1 is MNHEY and CDR2 SMNVEV (reference sequence). The CDR3 has 14 residues. V lost 6 bases, J lost 5 bases, and 9 bases stayed unmatched. CDR3 amino acids: CASSRAGTEYGYTF. CDR3 DNA: TGTGCCAGCAGCCGCGCGGGGACAGAATATGGCTACACCTTC.

In this sample, this clone turned up many times. The J gene is TRBJ2-1, the V gene TRBV7-2, with unresolved D. Germline V lookup: CDR1 SGHTA, CDR2 FQGNSA. This CDR3 has 12 amino acids. Trimming pared 2 bases from V and 7 bases from J, leaving 6 bases between. The CDR3 here is CASSLQTNEQFF. The CDR3, as DNA: TGTGCCAGCAGCTTACAGACTAATGAGCAGTTCTTC. Using reference TRBV7-2 and TRBJ2-1 for the parts outside the CDR3, the full variable domain is GAGVSQSPSNKVTEKGKDVELRCDPISGHTALYWYRQSLGQGLEFLIYFQGNSAPDKSGLPSDRFSAERTGGSVSTLTIQRTQQEDSAVYLCASSLQTNEQFFGPGTRLTVL.

This clone was picked up a small number of times. CDR3 DNA: TGTGCCTGGGATATAATAGGCATTCCCACTGAAGCTTTCTTT. Protein: CAWDIIGIPTEAFF. The V and J genes are TRBV30 and TRBJ1-1; no clear D gene. Germline CDR1 reads GTSNPN; CDR2 reads SVGIG (reference sequence). The ends were cut back, 5 bases at V and 4 bases at J, with 17 bases in the middle. There are 14 residues in the CDR3.

The chain has TRBV28 and TRBJ2-3, with D perhaps matching TRBD1 or TRBD2 (5 bases each). Trimming took 6 bases from V and 0 from J, leaving 19 bases between them. The CDR3 spans 17 residues. Per germline, CDR1 MDHEN and CDR2 SYDVKM. The DNA of the CDR3 is TGTGCCAGCAGCCCTGCCAGGGAGATACCTAGCACAGATACGCAGTATTTT. Protein sequence: CASSPAREIPSTDTQYF.

Remarks on this clone: The same CDR3 arises from other DNA sequences in this sample as well. The gene calls are TRBV30 and TRBJ1-3; no definite D call. The V gene lost 3 bases and the J gene lost 4 bases, with 7 bases spanning the gap. Germline lookup yields CDR1 GTSNPN and CDR2 SVGIG (reference sequence). This CDR3 comprises 12 residues. CDR3 in amino acids: CAWSRAGNTIYF. The CDR3 bases are TGTGCCTGGAGCCGGGCGGGAAACACCATATATTTT.

The genes are TRBV9 and TRBJ1-5; TRBD1 might be the D (5 bases). The V and J ends lost 3 bases and 4 bases respectively, with 8 bases between them. Germline CDR1 SGDLS, CDR2 YYNGEE. This CDR3 has 13 residues. The CDR3 bases are TGTGCCAGCAGCGCGGACACAAATCAGCCCCAGCATTTT. Amino acids: CASSADTNQPQHF.

The CDR3 DNA sequence: TGTGCCAGCAGCTTAGACAGGGTACAAGAAAAACTGTTTTTT. It translates to CASSLDRVQEKLFF. The chain links TRBV7-2 to TRBJ1-4, with D possibly matching TRBD1 (6 bases). Trimming left V 1 base short and J 8 bases short, with 11 bases between. The germline gives CDR1 SGHTA, CDR2 FQGNSA. The CDR3 length is 14 residues.

In its sample, this clone was seen a few times. V gene TRBV11-2 combines with J gene TRBJ1-5; 7 bases fit TRBD1. V lost 5 bases, J lost 7 bases, and 14 bases stayed unmatched. This CDR3 has 16 amino acids. Germline CDR1 is SGHAT and CDR2 is FQNNGV. CDR3 amino acids: CASSLSGTAVGQPQHF. CDR3 sequence (DNA): TGTGCCAGCAGCCTCAGCGGGACAGCTGTGGGACAGCCCCAGCATTTT. The variable domain in full, completed from reference TRBV11-2 and TRBJ1-5, reads EAGVAQSPRYKIIEKRQSVAFWCNPISGHATLYWYQQILGQGPKLLIQFQNNGVVDDSQLPKDRFSAERLKGVDSTLKIQPAKLEDSAVYLCASSLSGTAVGQPQHFGDGTRLSIL.

This sequence joins TRBV5-1 and TRBJ2-7; D not certain. CDR3 length: 14 residues. V shed 4 bases and J shed 1 base, with 12 bases lying between them. Germline CDR1 and CDR2: SGHRS and YFSETQ. The CDR3 DNA reads TGCGCCAGCAGCCTATATACAGAGTCCTACGAGCAGTACTTC. As protein: CASSLYTESYEQYF.